This TCR beta chain was sequenced during a study of blood T cell repertoires in COVID-19. Study-wide context: Sites in the United States, Italy and Spain provided acute and convalescent COVID-19 samples. T cells, B-cell-depleted T cells, or PBMCs supplied cDNA or gDNA.

Authors' processing steps: Amplification with reference gene primers provided the estimates of nucleated cell counts. Profiled with immunoSEQ multiplex PCR; TCRdb holds only in-frame clones, not every one. V, J and clone size are taken as reported in that table, and D and trimming were inferred from the DNA itself. In the table there are about 140,000 clones, approximately 83% of which are singletons. This clone was counted a few times. Germline V gene data show CDR1 as SGDLS and CDR2 as YYNGEE. The germline V and J ends were trimmed by 0 bases and 0 bases, with 11 bases remaining between them. The length of the CDR3 is 16 residues.

This sequence joins TRBV9 and TRBJ2-3, with D unclear. The receptor was isolated from a human donor in a cohort sampled during active COVID-19. Sequenced: peripheral blood. The CDR3, as DNA: TGTGCCAGCAGCGTAGGATTAGATACTAGCACAGATACGCAGTATTTT. Encoded protein: CASSVGLDTSTDTQYF.